These 8 T cell receptor beta chains were all obtained from the same sample, sequenced in a study of radiotherapy plus CTLA-4 blockade in lung cancer. Generated by immunoSEQ multiplex PCR, the TCRdb table keeps only in-frame clones and is missing some. The sample holds 45,000 to 55,000 clones, less than 90% seen once. Sequenced material: peripheral blood, taken from a patient treated with radiotherapy plus ipilimumab. The receptor set was obtained from a human donor with non-small cell lung cancer that progressed on radiotherapy plus ipilimumab. Some clones in this sample may be carry-over from other donors' samples.

This clone appeared a few times. The junction does not match germline at one end; this may be a read error. The gene calls are TRBV5-1 and TRBJ2-2; D is unresolved. The CDR3 is 14 residues long. Germline assignment: CDR1 SGHRS and CDR2 YFSETQ. The CDR3 DNA sequence: TGCGCCAGCAGCTCCCTCGGGTCTCCCGGAGAGCTGTTTTTT. Encoded protein: CASSSLGSPGELFF.

V usage is TRBV19 and J usage is TRBJ2-1, with 9 bases identical to TRBD2. The J segment lost 7 bases and the V segment lost 1 base, leaving 5 bases of the junction unmatched. Germline loops: CDR1 LNHDA, CDR2 SQIVND (reference sequence). This CDR3 contains 15 residues. This CDR3 reads CASSIGSGRVNEQFF. The CDR3 DNA sequence: TGTGCCAGTAGTATAGGTAGCGGGAGAGTAAATGAGCAGTTCTTC.

This chain links TRBV29-1 with TRBJ2-7; 16 positions match TRBD2. CDR1 SQVTM and CDR2 ANQGSEA come from the germline V gene. The CDR3 has 13 residues. V was clipped by 6 bases and J by 7 bases; unmatched bases: 3. The CDR3: CSVGTSGRDEQYF. The CDR3 DNA reads as TGCAGCGTAGGGACTAGCGGGAGGGATGAGCAGTACTTC.

The chain joins TRBV5-1 to TRBJ1-2; tentative D call: TRBD1 (5 bases). The CDR3 has 14 amino acids. Trimming shortened V by 4 bases and J by 8 bases, and 18 bases separated the two germline ends. The germline V gene encodes CDR1 SGHRS and CDR2 YFSETQ. Here the CDR3 DNA reads TGCGCCAGCAGCGAGGCGTCTGGGGGGAGCGGCTACACCTTC. Amino acid sequence: CASSEASGGSGYTF.

The chain has TRBV11-2 and TRBJ1-2; D call uncertain. The CDR3 spans 12 residues. Germline assignment: CDR1 SGHAT and CDR2 FQNNGV. Trimming removed 4 bases at V and 2 bases at J, with 5 bases between. The CDR3 sequence: CASSSRNYGYTF. The CDR3 DNA sequence: TGTGCCAGCAGCTCGAGAAACTATGGCTACACCTTC.

This chain joins TRBV5-1 and TRBJ2-3; TRBD1 matches 9 bases. The V and J ends lost 7 bases and 1 base, in that order; junction bases with no gene match: 7. Germline CDR1 reads SGHRS; CDR2 reads YFSETQ. The CDR3 is 15 residues long. CDR3 sequence reads: CASAQTGGGTDTQYF. The CDR3 DNA is TGCGCCAGCGCCCAGACAGGGGGGGGCACAGATACGCAGTATTTT.

The chain joins TRBV6-5 to TRBJ2-7; tentative D call: TRBD1 (6 bases). The CDR3 length is 16 residues. CDR1 MNHEY and CDR2 SVGAGI come from the germline V gene. Trimming removed 4 bases at V and 1 base at J, with 17 bases between. For the CDR3, the DNA is TGTGCCAGCAGTTCCATCCCTGGACAGACGTCCTACGAGCAGTACTTC. Translation: CASSSIPGQTSYEQYF.

The genes are TRBV30 and TRBJ1-4, with a tentative D call TRBD1 (5 bases). With 8 bases removed from V and 4 bases from J, the gap between germline ends came to 14 bases. The CDR3 loop spans 13 amino acids. CDR1 and CDR2 from the germline V gene are GTSNPN and SVGIG (reference sequence). CDR3 nucleotides: TGTGCCGGGACCGGGGGGGGTAATGAAAAACTGTTTTTT. Translating gives CAGTGGGNEKLFF.